This T cell receptor (beta chain) was recorded in a study of blood T cells in healthy people across ages. This clonotype was detected only a few times. The CDR3 runs 15 residues. CDR1 and CDR2 from the germline V gene are DFQATT and SNEGSKA (reference sequence). Germline trimming cut 8 bases from V and 1 base from J; bases unmatched to any gene: 6. A J-beta primer mix and a sample-barcoded 5' primer were used in a second PCR of about 7 to 12 cycles. Via MiXCR, TCRdb re-called the 5' RACE reads, giving one row per CDR3 protein. Of about 750,000 distinct CDR3 sequences in the sample, approximately 55% were seen once.

Sequenced material: blood. The TCR originated in an elderly man in good health. The genes are TRBV20-1 and TRBJ2-5, with 14 bases aligning to TRBD2. The CDR3 loop is CSPGTSGRSQETQYF. In nucleotides, the CDR3 is TGCAGTCCCGGGACTAGCGGGAGAAGCCAAGAGACCCAGTACTTC.